A selection of T cell receptor beta chains follows, all from one sample in a study of CD8+ T cells in alopecia areata. Generated by immunoSEQ multiplex PCR, the TCRdb table keeps only in-frame clones and is missing some. The sample has about 23,000 clones, under 60% seen once. Sequencing was done on a sample of NKG2D-high CD8+ T cells sorted from blood. The receptors derive from a human donor with alopecia areata. The CDR3 runs from the conserved cysteine through the conserved F or W. The D gene is left open where the match is weak. Rows give clone size only sometimes, using once, few, many, or a class for an expanded clone.

cdr3_length d_call j_call v_call clone_size cdr3_nt cdr3_aa
20 . TRBJ1-2 TRBV4-2 few TGTGCCAGCAGCCAAGATACCTCCCTACCAGAGTACAGGGTGGACTATGGCTACACCTTC CASSQDTSLPEYRVDYGYTF
14 . TRBJ1-1 TRBV27 few TGTGCCAGCAGTTCGCAGGGATCGAACACTGAAGCTTTCTTT CASSSQGSNTEAFF
16 . TRBJ1-1 TRBV23-1 few TGCGCCAGCAGTCAATCCCGAACAGGGTTTAAGTCTGAAGCTTTCTTT CASSQSRTGFKSEAFF
18 TRBD1 TRBJ1-4 TRBV2 few TGTGCCAGCAGTGAAGCGCCAGGGGGGACCGCAACTAATGAAAAACTGTTTTTT CASSEAPGGTATNEKLFF
15 . TRBJ2-3 TRBV7-6 few TGTGCCAGCAGCTTAGTAGGCGGGTTGCCAGATACGCAGTATTTT CASSLVGGLPDTQYF
14 TRBD2 TRBJ2-1 TRBV10-2 once TGCGCCAGCGGGCTTGGACTAGCGGGCAATGAGCAGTTCTTC CASGLGLAGNEQFF
11 . TRBJ2-5 TRBV7-9 . TGTGCCAGCAGCTTTCAAGAGACCCAGTACTTC CASSFQETQYF
15 . TRBJ1-1 TRBV5-6 . TGTGCCAGCAGCTTGGGTTGGCAGGATCAAAATGAAGCTTTCTTT CASSLGWQDQNEAFF
13 . TRBJ1-1 TRBV5-1 few TGCGCCAGCAGCTTCGAGGGAGACACTGAAGCTTTCTTT CASSFEGDTEAFF
15 . TRBJ1-1 TRBV6-5 . TGTGCCAGCAGTTATTTCGGGGGCGCCCGCACTGAAGCTTTCTTT CASSYFGGARTEAFF
14 . TRBJ2-1 TRBV10-2 . TGCGCCAGCAGTTTGTTTGGGAGGGGGCAAGGGCAGTTCTTC CASSLFGRGQGQFF
15 TRBD1 TRBJ2-3 TRBV5-1 . TGCGCCAGCAGAGTCCGGGACAGGGTAACAGATACGCAGTATTTT CASRVRDRVTDTQYF
15 TRBD1 TRBJ2-7 TRBV7-9 . TGTGCCAGCAGCTCGAACCAGGGGGTCCCCTACGAGCAGTACTTC CASSSNQGVPYEQYF
16 . TRBJ2-3 TRBV7-9 . TGTGCCAGCAGCCATCCTTACGGGAGTAATGCAGATACGCAGTATTTT CASSHPYGSNADTQYF
16 . TRBJ1-2 TRBV7-8 . TGTGCCAGCAGCCCCCTGTATGACAGTTCTAACTATGGCTACACCTTC CASSPLYDSSNYGYTF
15 . TRBJ2-3 TRBV6-5 . TGTGCCAGCAGTTCTGGACAGTACACAAGAGATACGCAGTATTTT CASSSGQYTRDTQYF
12 . TRBJ2-7 TRBV14 few TGTGCCAGCAGCCAATCCCCCTACGAGCAGTACTTC CASSQSPYEQYF
14 . TRBJ2-7 TRBV7-8 . TGTGCCAGCAGCTCGTACACTACTTCCTACGAGCAGTACTTC CASSSYTTSYEQYF
16 . TRBJ2-4 TRBV14 . TGTGCCAGCAGCCAAGGAAGGACGCTAGCCAAAAACATTCAGTACTTC CASSQGRTLAKNIQYF
12 . TRBJ2-2 TRBV6-5 . TGTGCCAGCAGTTACTGGACCGGGGAGCTGTTTTTT CASSYWTGELFF
14 TRBD2 TRBJ2-1 TRBV27 . TGTGCCAGCACTACTAGCGGGAGTCACAATGAGCAGTTCTTC CASTTSGSHNEQFF
15 . TRBJ1-1 TRBV27 . TGTGCCAGCAGTTTAACTCGTGGGTTGAACACTGAAGCTTTCTTT CASSLTRGLNTEAFF
15 TRBD2 TRBJ2-3 TRBV27 . TGTGCCAGCAGTTCGGGAGGGCGCAGCACAGATACGCAGTATTTT CASSSGGRSTDTQYF
19 TRBD1 TRBJ2-1 TRBV5-6 . TGTGCCAGCAGCCGGGACAGGGAGAGGCGGGTCAGCTCCTACAATGAGCAGTTCTTC CASSRDRERRVSSYNEQFF
16 TRBD2 TRBJ2-1 TRBV28 few TGTGCCAGCAGTTTGGAAACTAGCGGGAGGGCCGGTGAGCAGTTCTTC CASSLETSGRAGEQFF
13 . TRBJ1-1 TRBV27 . TGTGCCAGCAGAACTAGTTTGAACACTGAAGCTTCCTTT CASRTSLNTEASF
16 . TRBJ2-7 TRBV11-3 few TGTGCCAGCAGCTTACGTAAAGCGGGCAGCCCCTACGAGCAGTACTTC CASSLRKAGSPYEQYF
15 . TRBJ2-2 TRBV21-1 medium-sized TGTGCCAGCAGCAAAGTAACAGGGACGACCGGGGAGCTGTTTTTT CASSKVTGTTGELFF
12 . TRBJ2-5 TRBV29-1 . TGCAGCGTTGAAACAGGCTCGGAGACCCAGTACTTC CSVETGSETQYF